The 7 T cell receptor beta chains presented below share a single source sample, sequenced in a study of blood T cells in healthy people across ages. The second PCR ran about 6 to 12 cycles with a sample-barcoded 5' primer and J-beta primers. TCRdb fed the 5' RACE reads into MiXCR, producing one record per CDR3 protein. This sample carries 780,000 or so distinct CDR3 sequences, around a quarter of them seen once, and the ten largest clones take under 4.5%. A further study also used this sample, focusing on T cells of mothers and their children.

What was sequenced was blood. All receptors come from a boy between 10 and 17 years old in good health.

V gene TRBV5-8 combines with J gene TRBJ2-1; D may be TRBD2 (6 bases). The CDR3 runs 15 residues. Germline assignment: CDR1 SGHTS and CDR2 YDEGEE. V gave up 4 bases and J gave up 3 bases, with 14 bases separating them. This CDR3 reads CASSPVVGGYNEQFF. For the CDR3, the DNA is TGTGCCAGCAGCCCGGTAGTGGGAGGCTACAATGAGCAGTTCTTC. Variable domain in full (rest from reference TRBV5-8 and TRBJ2-1): EAGVTQSPTHLIKTRGQQATLRCSPISGHTSVYWYQQALGLGLQFLLWYDEGEERNRGNFPPRFSGRQFPNYSSELNVNALELEDSALYLCASSPVVGGYNEQFFGPGTRLTVL.

The DNA of the CDR3 is TGTGCCAGCAGCCAAACCGGGCCTCTGGGGCTTGCCAAAAACATTCAGTACTTC. Residues: CASSQTGPLGLAKNIQYF. The chain is built from TRBV14 and TRBJ2-4; weak D call: TRBD1 (5 bases). This CDR3 has 18 amino acids. Germline lookup yields CDR1 SGHDN and CDR2 FVKESK. V shed 2 bases and J shed 1 base, with 18 bases lying between them.

This clonotype was picked up a small number of times. The V call is TRBV29-1, the J call TRBJ2-3; perhaps D is TRBD1 or TRBD2 (5 bases each). Per germline, CDR1 SQVTM and CDR2 ANQGSEA. V was cut by 4 bases and J by 0 bases, with 11 bases left in between. This CDR3 has 14 amino acids. For the CDR3, the DNA is TGCAGCGTTGCAGGGACCTATAGCACAGATACGCAGTATTTT. It translates to CSVAGTYSTDTQYF.

This clonotype was found a few times. The chain carries TRBV10-2 and TRBJ1-1; 12 positions agree with TRBD1. There are 16 residues in the CDR3. Trimming took 6 bases from V and 4 from J; bases not matched to a gene: 9. Germline CDR1 reads WSHSY; CDR2 reads SAAADI. The CDR3 is CASRPGQGAIGTEAFF. CDR3 nucleotide sequence: TGCGCCAGCAGGCCGGGACAGGGGGCTATAGGCACTGAAGCTTTCTTT.

This clonotype appeared a few times. The rearrangement uses TRBV4-1 and TRBJ2-1; TRBD2 matches 12 bases. This CDR3 contains 16 residues. Per germline, CDR1 MGHRA and CDR2 YSYEKL. Losses at the gene ends were 2 bases for V and 9 bases for J; bases not matched to a gene: 8. The CDR3 sequence: CASSQPSGRVSVEQFF. The CDR3 bases are TGCGCCAGCAGCCAACCTAGCGGGAGGGTGTCGGTTGAGCAGTTCTTC.

The CDR3 DNA sequence: TGTGCCAGCAGTAGTAGCGGGGGGCGCACAGATACGCAGTATTTT. Residues: CASSSSGGRTDTQYF. The V call is TRBV25-1, the J call TRBJ2-3; 10 nucleotides align to TRBD2. The ends lost 5 bases at V and 1 base at J; junction bases unmatched: 3. The CDR3 runs to 15 residues. Germline V gene sequence: CDR1 MGHDK, CDR2 SYGVNS.

The chain recombines TRBV27 with TRBJ2-2; D gene unclear. Between the trimmed V and J ends, which lost 6 bases and 8 bases, there was a span of 13 bases. Germline assignment: CDR1 MNHEY and CDR2 SMNVEV (reference sequence). The CDR3 extends over 13 amino acids. CDR3 sequence (DNA): TGTGCCAGCAGCCTCGACCAAGTAGGGGAGCTGTTTTTT. Encoded protein: CASSLDQVGELFF.